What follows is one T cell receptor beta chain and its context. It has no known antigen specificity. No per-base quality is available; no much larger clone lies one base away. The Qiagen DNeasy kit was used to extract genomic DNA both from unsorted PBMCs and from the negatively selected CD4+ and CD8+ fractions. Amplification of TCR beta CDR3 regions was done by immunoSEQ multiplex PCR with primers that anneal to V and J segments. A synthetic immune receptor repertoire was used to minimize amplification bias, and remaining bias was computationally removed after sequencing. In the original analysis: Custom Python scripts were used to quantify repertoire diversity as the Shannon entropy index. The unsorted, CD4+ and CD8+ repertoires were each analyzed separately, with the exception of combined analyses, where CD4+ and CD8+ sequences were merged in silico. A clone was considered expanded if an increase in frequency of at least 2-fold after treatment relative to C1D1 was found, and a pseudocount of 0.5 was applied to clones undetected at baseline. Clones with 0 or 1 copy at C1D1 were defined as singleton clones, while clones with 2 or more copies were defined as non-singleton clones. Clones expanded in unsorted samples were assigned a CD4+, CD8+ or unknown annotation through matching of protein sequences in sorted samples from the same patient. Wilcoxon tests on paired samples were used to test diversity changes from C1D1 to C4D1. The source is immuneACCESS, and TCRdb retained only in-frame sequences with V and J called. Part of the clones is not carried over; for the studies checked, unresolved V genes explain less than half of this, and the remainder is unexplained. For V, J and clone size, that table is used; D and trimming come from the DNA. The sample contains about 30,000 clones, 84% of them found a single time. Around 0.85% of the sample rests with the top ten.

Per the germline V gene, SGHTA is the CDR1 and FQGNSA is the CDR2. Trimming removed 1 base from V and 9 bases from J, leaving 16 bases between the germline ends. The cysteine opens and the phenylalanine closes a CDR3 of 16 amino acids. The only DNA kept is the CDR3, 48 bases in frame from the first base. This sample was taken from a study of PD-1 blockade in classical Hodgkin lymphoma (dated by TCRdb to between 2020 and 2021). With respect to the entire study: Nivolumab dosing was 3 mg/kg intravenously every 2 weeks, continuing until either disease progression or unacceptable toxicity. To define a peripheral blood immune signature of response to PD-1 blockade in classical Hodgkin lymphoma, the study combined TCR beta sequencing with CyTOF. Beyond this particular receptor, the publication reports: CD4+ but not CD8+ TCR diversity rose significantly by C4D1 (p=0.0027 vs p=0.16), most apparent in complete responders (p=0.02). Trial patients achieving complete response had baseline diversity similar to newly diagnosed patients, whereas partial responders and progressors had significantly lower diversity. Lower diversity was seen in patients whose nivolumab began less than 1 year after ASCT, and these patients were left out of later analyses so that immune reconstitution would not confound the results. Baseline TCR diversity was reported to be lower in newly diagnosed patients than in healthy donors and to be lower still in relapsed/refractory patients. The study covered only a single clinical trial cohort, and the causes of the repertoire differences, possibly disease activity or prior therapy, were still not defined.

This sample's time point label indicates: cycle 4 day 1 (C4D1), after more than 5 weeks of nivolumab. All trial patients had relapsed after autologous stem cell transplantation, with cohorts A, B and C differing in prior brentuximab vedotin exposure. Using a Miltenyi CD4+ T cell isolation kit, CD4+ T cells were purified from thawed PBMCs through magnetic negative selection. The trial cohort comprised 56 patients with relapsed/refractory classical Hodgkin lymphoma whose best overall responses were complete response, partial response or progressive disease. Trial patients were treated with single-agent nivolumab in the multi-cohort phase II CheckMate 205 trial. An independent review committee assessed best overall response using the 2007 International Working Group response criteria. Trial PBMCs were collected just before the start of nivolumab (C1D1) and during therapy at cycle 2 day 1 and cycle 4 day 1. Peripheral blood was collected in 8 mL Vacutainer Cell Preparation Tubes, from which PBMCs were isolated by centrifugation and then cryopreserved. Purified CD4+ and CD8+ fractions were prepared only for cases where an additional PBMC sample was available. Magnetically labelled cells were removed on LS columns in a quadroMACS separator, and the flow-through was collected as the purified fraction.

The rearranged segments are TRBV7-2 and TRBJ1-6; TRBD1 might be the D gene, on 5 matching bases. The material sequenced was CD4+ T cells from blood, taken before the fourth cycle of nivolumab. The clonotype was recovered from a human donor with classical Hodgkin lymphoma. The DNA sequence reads TGTGCCAGCAGCTTAGAGAGGGTGGGGGGTAGTTCACCCCTCCACTTT. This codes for CASSLERVGGSSPLHF.